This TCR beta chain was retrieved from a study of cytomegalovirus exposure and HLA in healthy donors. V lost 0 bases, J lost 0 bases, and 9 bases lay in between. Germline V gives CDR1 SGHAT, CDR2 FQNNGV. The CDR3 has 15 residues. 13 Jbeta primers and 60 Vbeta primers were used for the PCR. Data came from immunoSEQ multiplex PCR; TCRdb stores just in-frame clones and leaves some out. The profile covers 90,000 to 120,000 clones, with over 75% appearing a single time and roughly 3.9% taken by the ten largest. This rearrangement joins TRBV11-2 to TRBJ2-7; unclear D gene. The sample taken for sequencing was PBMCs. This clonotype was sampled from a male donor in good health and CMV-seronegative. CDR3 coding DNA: TGTGCCAGCAGCTTAGACAGTCACCTCTCCTACGAGCAGTACTTC. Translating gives CASSLDSHLSYEQYF.